Shown below are 24 T cell receptor beta chains from a single sample sequenced in a study of T cells in pancreatic ductal adenocarcinoma. Here immunoSEQ multiplex PCR was the method, and the copy in TCRdb shows in-frame clones only, minus some. The repertoire holds roughly 100,000 clones, with 90% to 95% as singletons. No neoadjuvant therapy was given to the selected pancreatic ductal adenocarcinoma patients before their surgery. Sequenced sample: PBMCs. The receptors here all came from a human donor with pancreatic ductal adenocarcinoma.

V is TRBV19 and J is TRBJ1-5; D remains ambiguous. Germline-derived CDR1 and CDR2 are LNHDA and SQIVND (reference sequence). The CDR3 sequence is 15 residues long. V gave up 1 base and J gave up 7 bases, with 14 bases separating them. The CDR3 nucleotides are TGTGCCAGTAGTATAGCGGGGAACAACCACCAGCCCCAGCATTTT. Translation: CASSIAGNNHQPQHF. Variable domain in full (rest from reference TRBV19 and TRBJ1-5): DGGITQSPKYLFRKEGQNVTLSCEQNLNHDAMYWYRQDPGQGLRLIYYSQIVNDFQKGDIAEGYSVSREKKESFPLTVTSAQKNPTAFYLCASSIAGNNHQPQHFGDGTRLSIL.

The chain has TRBV19 and TRBJ1-5; D perhaps matches TRBD1 (6 bases). V lost 7 bases to trimming and J lost 5 bases, with 12 bases between them. Germline CDR1 is LNHDA and CDR2 is SQIVND (reference sequence). This CDR3 is 13 amino acids long. The CDR3 protein is CASNVGQYQPQHF. Written as DNA, the CDR3 is TGTGCCAGTAACGTAGGACAGTATCAGCCCCAGCATTTT.

This clone was observed once. The chain links TRBV5-6 to TRBJ2-5; weak D call: TRBD1 (6 bases). Trimming removed 2 bases from V and 2 bases from J, with 10 bases in between. Germline-derived CDR1 and CDR2 are SGHDT and YYEEEE. The CDR3 totals 14 residues. The CDR3 is CASSFLGTQETQYF. The CDR3 DNA sequence: TGTGCCAGCAGCTTCCTCGGGACACAAGAGACCCAGTACTTC.

The rearrangement links TRBV27 to TRBJ1-2, with D unresolved. The germline V and J ends were trimmed by 2 bases and 5 bases, with 12 bases remaining between them. Germline V gene sequence: CDR1 MNHEY, CDR2 SMNVEV (reference sequence). This CDR3 contains 14 residues. CDR3 DNA sequence: TGTGCCAGCAGTTTAACTCCCGAAGTTTATGGCTACACCTTC. It codes for CASSLTPEVYGYTF.

J is TRBJ2-7 and V is TRBV6-5; 8 positions match TRBD1. The V gene's germline CDR1 is MNHEY and CDR2 SVGAGI. The length of the CDR3 is 12 residues. J was trimmed by 5 bases and V by 5 bases; bases with no gene match: 2. Here the CDR3 reads CASSTRGHEQYF. In DNA, the CDR3 is TGTGCCAGCAGTACCAGGGGGCACGAGCAGTACTTC.

The sample holds one count of this clone. The gene calls are TRBV30 and TRBJ2-7; unclear D gene. This CDR3 comprises 11 residues. Trimming pared 0 bases from V and 6 bases from J, leaving 6 bases between. Germline lookup yields CDR1 GTSNPN and CDR2 SVGIG (reference sequence). The CDR3 spells CAWSVSSEQYF. DNA of the CDR3: TGTGCCTGGAGTGTTAGTAGCGAGCAGTACTTC.

The rearrangement uses TRBV29-1 and TRBJ2-3; weak D call: TRBD1 (5 bases). The V end was cut by 6 bases, the J end by 4 bases, with 11 bases between. The CDR3 covers 12 residues. Germline V gene lookup returns CDR1 SQVTM and CDR2 ANQGSEA. The CDR3 here is CSVTPQADTQYF. DNA for the CDR3: TGCAGCGTCACCCCACAGGCAGATACGCAGTATTTT.

The gene calls are TRBV4-2 and TRBJ2-5; 8 nucleotides match TRBD1. Germline CDR1 is LGHNA and CDR2 is YNFKEQ. This CDR3 spans 16 amino acids. After removal of 1 base from V and 3 bases from J, the junction contained 7 bases not matched to a gene. CDR3 in amino acids: CASSQGDRTGKETQYF. CDR3 sequence (DNA): TGTGCCAGCAGCCAAGGTGATAGGACAGGGAAAGAGACCCAGTACTTC.

This chain links TRBV11-2 with TRBJ2-7; D uncertain. The CDR3 has 12 residues. Germline V gene data show CDR1 as SGHAT and CDR2 as FQNNGV. V was trimmed by 6 bases and J by 4 bases, leaving 10 bases between them. CDR3 nucleotide sequence: TGTGCCAGCAGTCTCTTCGGTTACGAGCAGTACTTC. Protein sequence: CASSLFGYEQYF.

The chain joins TRBV5-6 to TRBJ1-6; 8 bases agree with TRBD1. Germline CDR1 is SGHDT and CDR2 is YYEEEE. With V trimmed by 0 bases and J by 14 bases, 10 bases remained unmatched. CDR3 length equals 15 residues. CDR3 in amino acids: CASSLGQGHLEALHF. The CDR3 nucleotides are TGTGCCAGCAGCTTGGGACAGGGGCACCTGGAGGCCCTCCACTTT.

This chain connects TRBV7-9 to TRBJ1-2; a possible D gene is TRBD1 (6 bases). V was pared by 1 base and J by 4 bases, with 10 bases between. There are 14 residues in the CDR3. The germline V gene encodes CDR1 SEHNR and CDR2 FQNEAQ (reference sequence). DNA of the CDR3: TGTGCCAGCAGCTTAGAACAGGGCCTCTATGGCTACACCTTC. Translating gives CASSLEQGLYGYTF.

The genes are TRBV9 and TRBJ2-3; 7 nucleotides agree with TRBD2. This CDR3 has 15 residues. In germline, CDR1 is SGDLS, CDR2 YYNGEE. The J segment lost 6 bases and the V segment lost 4 bases, leaving 11 bases of the junction unmatched. CDR3 sequence: CASSLGGSRADTQYF. As DNA, the CDR3 is TGTGCCAGCAGCCTGGGGGGGTCTCGGGCGGATACGCAGTATTTT.

The V call is TRBV5-5, the J call TRBJ1-5, with D hard to call. V lost 4 bases and J 0 bases, leaving 11 bases between the germline ends. This CDR3 contains 15 residues. Germline values: CDR1 SGHKS, CDR2 YYEKEE (reference sequence). CDR3 nucleotides: TGTGCCAGCAGCCACGACACCTATAGCAATCAGCCCCAGCATTTT. Encoded protein: CASSHDTYSNQPQHF.

This clone was observed a single time. The chain combines TRBV28 with TRBJ1-2; D is ambiguous. The CDR3 is 13 amino acids. Deletions cut 5 bases from V and 7 bases from J, with 14 bases between. Germline V gene sequence: CDR1 MDHEN, CDR2 SYDVKM. The CDR3 reads CASSLNGVGGYTF. CDR3 nucleotide sequence: TGTGCCAGCAGTCTGAACGGGGTGGGTGGCTACACCTTC.

The chain combines TRBV19 with TRBJ2-3; 7 bases align to TRBD2. This CDR3 is built from 13 residues. CDR1 and CDR2 (germline): LNHDA, SQIVND (reference sequence). Trimming took 5 bases from V and 5 from J; bases not matched to a gene: 4. This CDR3 is CASSLAVLDTQYF. In DNA form, the CDR3 reads TGTGCCAGTAGTCTAGCGGTTTTAGATACGCAGTATTTT.

The chain couples TRBV5-1 to TRBJ2-1; TRBD2 matches at 8 bases. The CDR3 spans 18 residues. Germline V gives CDR1 SGHRS, CDR2 YFSETQ. The V segment lost 0 bases and the J segment 7 bases; nucleotides outside the gene matches: 15. This chain's CDR3 is CASSLVTSGIISFNEQFF. CDR3 nucleotide sequence: TGCGCCAGCAGCTTGGTAACTAGCGGAATTATCTCCTTTAATGAGCAGTTCTTC.

This clone was seen a single time. V gene TRBV28 combines with J gene TRBJ2-7, with 9 bases matching TRBD1. Trimming cost V 6 bases and J 6 bases; bases outside gene matches: 6. The V gene's germline CDR1 is MDHEN and CDR2 SYDVKM. The CDR3 consists of 13 residues. CDR3 amino acids: CASRGQGVFEQYF. The DNA of the CDR3 is TGTGCCAGCAGGGGACAGGGTGTTTTCGAGCAGTACTTC. Based on the CDR3 plus reference TRBV28 and TRBJ2-7, the full variable domain is DVKVTQSSRYLVKRTGEKVFLECVQDMDHENMFWYRQDPGLGLRLIYFSYDVKMKEKGDIPEGYSVSREKKERFSLILESASTNQTSMYLCASRGQGVFEQYFGPGTRLTVT.

This chain links TRBV19 with TRBJ2-3; 7 bases are shared with TRBD1. CDR3 size: 13 residues. Per the germline V gene, CDR1 is LNHDA and CDR2 is SQIVND (reference sequence). J lost 5 bases, V lost 5 bases, and 4 bases had no gene match. For the CDR3, the DNA is TGTGCCAGTAGTTTGCACAGGGGAGATACGCAGTATTTT. Translating gives CASSLHRGDTQYF.

The gene calls are TRBV11-2 and TRBJ2-5, with D possibly TRBD1 on 6 matching bases. The CDR3 has 13 residues. Germline CDR1 is SGHAT and CDR2 is FQNNGV. Trimming removed 5 bases at V and 7 bases at J, with 14 bases between. The CDR3 spells CASSTGDTGTQYF. CDR3 in DNA: TGTGCCAGCAGCACCGGGGACACGGGGACCCAGTACTTC.

This CDR3 is CAWSRLVSGEQYF. The CDR3 region has the DNA TGTGCCTGGAGTCGTCTAGTGTCTGGCGAGCAGTACTTC. The chain has TRBV30 and TRBJ2-7; D gene unclear. Per germline, CDR1 GTSNPN and CDR2 SVGIG (reference sequence). CDR3 size: 13 residues. V was clipped by 2 bases and J by 6 bases, with 14 bases between them.

The V and J genes are TRBV11-1 and TRBJ2-5, with 7 bases matching TRBD1. The germline V gene encodes CDR1 SGHAT and CDR2 FQDESV (reference sequence). Trimming removed 5 bases from V and 5 bases from J; junction bases left unmatched: 8. The CDR3 loop spans 14 amino acids. The CDR3: CASSGQGVAETQYF. CDR3 nucleotide sequence: TGTGCCAGCAGCGGTCAGGGGGTAGCGGAGACCCAGTACTTC.

This chain joins TRBV29-1 and TRBJ2-3; a possible D gene is TRBD2 (6 bases). The V and J ends lost 5 bases and 1 base respectively, with 13 bases between them. CDR1 and CDR2 (germline): SQVTM, ANQGSEA. The CDR3 spans 14 residues. This chain's CDR3 is CSVRGSGGTDTQYF. The CDR3 coding sequence is TGCAGCGTTCGGGGGAGCGGTGGCACAGATACGCAGTATTTT.

Here the CDR3 DNA reads TGTGCCAGCGGCGCTTCTAGCGGGAGTAAGGGCGGGGAGCTGTTTTTT. Its translation: CASGASSGSKGGELFF. The chain joins TRBV9 to TRBJ2-2; 10 bases match TRBD2. CDR1 is SGDLS, CDR2 YYNGEE, per germline. The trim removed 7 bases at V and 7 bases at J, leaving 13 bases unmatched. This CDR3 has 16 amino acids.

This clone occurred once. V gene TRBV5-3 combines with J gene TRBJ1-2; TRBD1 agrees at 7 bases. TRBV5-3 is an open reading frame, and its role is uncertain. This CDR3 is built from 16 residues. With V trimmed by 5 bases and J by 7 bases, 17 bases remained unmatched. In nucleotides, the CDR3 is TGTGCCAGAAGTCAGAAGTTAAGGGGGCTGGTGAGTGGCTACACCTTC. Translated, it gives CARSQKLRGLVSGYTF.